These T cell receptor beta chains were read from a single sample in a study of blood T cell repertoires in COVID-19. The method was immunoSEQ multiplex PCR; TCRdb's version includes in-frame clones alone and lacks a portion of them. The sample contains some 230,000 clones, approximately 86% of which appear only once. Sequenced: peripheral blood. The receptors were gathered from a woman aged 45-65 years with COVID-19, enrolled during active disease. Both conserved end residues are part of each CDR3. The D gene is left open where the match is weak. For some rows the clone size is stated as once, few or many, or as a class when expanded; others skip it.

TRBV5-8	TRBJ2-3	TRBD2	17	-	TGTGCCAGCAGCAAGGGGAAGTTTACCGGGAGGGCAGATACGCAGTATTTT	CASSKGKFTGRADTQYF
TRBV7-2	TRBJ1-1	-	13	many	TGTGCCAGCAGCTTAGAGGCCCCCGTGGAGGCTTTCTTT	CASSLEAPVEAFF
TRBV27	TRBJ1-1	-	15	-	TGTGCCAGCAGTTTATCATGGGCGCGGAACACTGAAGCTTTCTTT	CASSLSWARNTEAFF
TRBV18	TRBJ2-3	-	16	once	TGTGCCAGCTCACCTCGAGCAGGACAGCTTACAGATACGCAGTATTTT	CASSPRAGQLTDTQYF
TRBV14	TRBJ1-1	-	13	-	TGTGCCAGCAGCCAAGTCGGGGGGCCTGAAGCTTTCTTT	CASSQVGGPEAFF
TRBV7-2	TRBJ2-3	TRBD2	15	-	TGTGCCAGCAGCCGGACTAGCGGGGAAGGAGATACGCAGTATTTT	CASSRTSGEGDTQYF
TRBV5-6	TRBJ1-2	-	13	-	TGTGCCAGCAGATCGACGGCGCTAGCTGGCTACACCTTC	CASRSTALAGYTF
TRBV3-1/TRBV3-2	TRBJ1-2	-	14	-	TGTGCCAGCTGGAACTCGCTACAGAACTATGGCTACACCTTC	CASWNSLQNYGYTF
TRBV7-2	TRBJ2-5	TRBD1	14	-	TGTGCCAGCAGCCCCCAGACAGGGCGAGAGACCCAGTACTTC	CASSPQTGRETQYF
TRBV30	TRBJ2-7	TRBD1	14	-	TGTGCCTGGAGCCTGGGACAGTATTCCTACGAGCAGTACTTC	CAWSLGQYSYEQYF
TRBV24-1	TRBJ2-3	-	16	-	TGTGCCACCAGTGATCCAGGCCCAGGTCGCACAGATACGCAGTATTTT	CATSDPGPGRTDTQYF
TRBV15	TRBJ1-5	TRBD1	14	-	TGTGCCACCGTTGACAGGGGGAGCAATCAGCCCCAGCATTTT	CATVDRGSNQPQHF
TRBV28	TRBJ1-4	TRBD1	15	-	TGTGCCAGCAGTTTAACCGGGACAGCCTACCAAAAACTGTTTTTT	CASSLTGTAYQKLFF
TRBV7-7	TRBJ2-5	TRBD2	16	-	TGTGCCAGCAGCCCCCAGGGGACTAGCGGGGGAGAGACCCAGTACTTC	CASSPQGTSGGETQYF
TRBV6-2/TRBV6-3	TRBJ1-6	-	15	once	TGTGCCAGCAGTTACTTGGACTCGGTTAATTCACCCCTCCACTTT	CASSYLDSVNSPLHF
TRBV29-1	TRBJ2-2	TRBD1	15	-	TGCAGCGTTGGAGGGGACAGTTTACGCACCGGGGAGCTGTTTTTT	CSVGGDSLRTGELFF
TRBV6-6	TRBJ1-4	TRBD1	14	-	TGTGCCAGCAGTTATTACAGGGGGGGGGAAAAACTGTTTTTT	CASSYYRGGEKLFF
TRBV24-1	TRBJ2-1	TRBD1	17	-	TGTGCCACCAGTGACCGGGGACAGCCTAGTCTCTACAATGAGCAGTTCTTC	CATSDRGQPSLYNEQFF
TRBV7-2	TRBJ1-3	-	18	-	TGTGCCAGCAGCTTAGGTTTGGGGAAGGGAGGGTCTGGAAACACCATATATTTT	CASSLGLGKGGSGNTIYF
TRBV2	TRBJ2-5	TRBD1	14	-	TGTGCCAGCAGCCGGGACAGGGGATGGGAGACCCAGTACTTC	CASSRDRGWETQYF
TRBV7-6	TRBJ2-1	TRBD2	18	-	TGTGCCAGCAGCCTTCGGACTACGGGGGGGAGCTCCTACAATGAGCAGTTCTTC	CASSLRTTGGSSYNEQFF
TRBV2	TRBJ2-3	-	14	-	TGTGCCAGCAAGAGGAGGGAGAGCACAGATACGCAGTATTTT	CASKRRESTDTQYF
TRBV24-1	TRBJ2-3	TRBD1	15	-	TGTGCCACCAGTGAGTTTGACAGGGGAAGAAATACGCAGTATTTT	CATSEFDRGRNTQYF
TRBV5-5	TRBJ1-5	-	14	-	TGTGCCAGCAGCTTTGCAACAGGGAATCAGCCCCAGCATTTT	CASSFATGNQPQHF
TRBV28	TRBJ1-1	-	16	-	TGTGCCAGCAGTTTTCTCCAGGGGTGGGGGAACACTGAAGCTTTCTTT	CASSFLQGWGNTEAFF
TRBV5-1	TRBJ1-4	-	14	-	TGCGCCAGCAGCTTGGACAGGGTCGGCGAAAAACTGTTTTTT	CASSLDRVGEKLFF
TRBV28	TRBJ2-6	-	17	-	TGTGCCAGCAGTACCGGGACATCCTTCTCTGGGGCCAACGTCCTGACTTTC	CASSTGTSFSGANVLTF
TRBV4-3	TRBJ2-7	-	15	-	TGCGCCAGCAGCCAGGACAGCTCAGGGTCCGACGAGCAGTACTTC	CASSQDSSGSDEQYF
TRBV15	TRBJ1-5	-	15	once	TGTGCCACCAGCCAACTTGACAGGCCCGATCAGCCCCAGCATTTT	CATSQLDRPDQPQHF
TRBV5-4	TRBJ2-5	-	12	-	TGTGCCAGCAGCACAGGGTTCGAGACCCAGTACTTC	CASSTGFETQYF
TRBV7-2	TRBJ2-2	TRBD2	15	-	TGTGCCAGCAGCTTTAGGGCTAGCGGCACCGGGGAGCTGTTTTTT	CASSFRASGTGELFF
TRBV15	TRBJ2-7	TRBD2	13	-	TGTGCCACCGCTCCCAGCGGGGGAGACGAGCAGTACTTC	CATAPSGGDEQYF
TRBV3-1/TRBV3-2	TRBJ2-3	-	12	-	TGTGCCAGCAGCCAAGATCGGGAAGCGCAGTATTTT	CASSQDREAQYF
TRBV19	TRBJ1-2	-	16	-	TGTGCCAGTAGTAATCCCCCAGGCCGACAGGCCTATGGCTACACCTTC	CASSNPPGRQAYGYTF
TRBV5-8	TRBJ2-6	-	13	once	TGTGCCAGCAGTCTCTCTGGGGCCAACGTCCTGACTTTC	CASSLSGANVLTF
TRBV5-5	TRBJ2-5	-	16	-	TGTGCCAGCAGCCCAGGGAATCTGGGTGACCAAGAGACCCAGTACTTC	CASSPGNLGDQETQYF
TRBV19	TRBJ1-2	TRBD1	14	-	TGTGCCAGTAGTATAGGAGGACAGGGAGGAGGCTACACCTTC	CASSIGGQGGGYTF
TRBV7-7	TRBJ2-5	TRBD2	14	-	TGTGCCAGCAGCTCCGGGACTAGGGGTGAGACCCAGTACTTC	CASSSGTRGETQYF
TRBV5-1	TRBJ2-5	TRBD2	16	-	TGCGCCAGCAGCACCGGACTAGCGAGGGAGGGGGAGACCCAGTACTTC	CASSTGLAREGETQYF
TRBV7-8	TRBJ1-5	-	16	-	TGTGCCAGCAGCTCGTACCGACAGCCAAGTAATCAGCCCCAGCATTTT	CASSSYRQPSNQPQHF
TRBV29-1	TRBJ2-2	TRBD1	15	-	TGCAGCGGCCCTACAGGACAGGGATGGGCCGGGGAGCTGTTTTTT	CSGPTGQGWAGELFF
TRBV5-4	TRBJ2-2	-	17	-	TGTGCCAGCAGCGAGCAACCCCAGGGTATTTACACCGGGGAGCTGTTTTTT	CASSEQPQGIYTGELFF
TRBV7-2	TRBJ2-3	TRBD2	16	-	TGTGCCAGCAGCTTAGAATCTGCTAGCGGGGGGGGTACGCAGTATTTT	CASSLESASGGGTQYF
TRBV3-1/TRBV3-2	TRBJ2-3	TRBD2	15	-	TGTGCCAGCAGCCTCTCCCGGGGGGGTACAGATACGCAGTATTTT	CASSLSRGGTDTQYF
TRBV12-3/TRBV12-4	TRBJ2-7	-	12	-	TGTGCCAGCAGACCCGAGGACAGCGAGCAGTACTTC	CASRPEDSEQYF